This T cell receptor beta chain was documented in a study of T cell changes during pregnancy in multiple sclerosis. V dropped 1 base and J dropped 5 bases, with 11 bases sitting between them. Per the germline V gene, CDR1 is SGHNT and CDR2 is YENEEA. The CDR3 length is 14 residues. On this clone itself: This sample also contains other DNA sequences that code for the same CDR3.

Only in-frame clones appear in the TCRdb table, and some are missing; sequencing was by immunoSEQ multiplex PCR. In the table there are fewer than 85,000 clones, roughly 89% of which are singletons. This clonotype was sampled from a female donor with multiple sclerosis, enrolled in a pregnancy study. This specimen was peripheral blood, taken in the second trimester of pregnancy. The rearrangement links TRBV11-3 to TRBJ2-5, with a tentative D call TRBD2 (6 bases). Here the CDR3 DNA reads TGTGCCAGCAGCTTAGTGGGGGGTGCGGAGACCCAGTACTTC. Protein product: CASSLVGGAETQYF.